The 8 T cell receptor beta chains below were found in one sample sequenced in a study of T-cell memory formation after mild COVID-19. TCRdb fed the 5' RACE reads into MiXCR, producing one record per CDR3 protein. The data hold roughly 450,000 distinct CDR3 sequences, with about 20% observed a single time. The sample taken for sequencing was PBMCs or a T cell subset sorted from them (not recorded which). The receptors were sampled from an adult woman who had mild COVID-19 (a few samples of this study predate the infection). Cell type and time point are not known.

The CDR3 loop reads CASSPAGGRSGNTIYF. Here the CDR3 DNA reads TGTGCCAGCAGCCCCGCAGGGGGCCGCTCTGGAAACACCATATATTTT. The chain carries TRBV5-5 and TRBJ1-3; 8 nucleotides agree with TRBD1. Losses at the gene ends were 4 bases for V and 0 bases for J; bases not matched to a gene: 6. The CDR3 covers 16 residues. Germline V lookup: CDR1 SGHKS, CDR2 YYEKEE (reference sequence).

This clonotype was seen many times. The chain combines TRBV6-6 with TRBJ2-3; either TRBD1 or TRBD2 may fit D (5 bases each). The CDR3 runs to 15 residues. Germline V gene data show CDR1 as MNHNY and CDR2 as SVGAGI (reference sequence). V lost 6 bases and J lost 2, with 15 bases in between. CDR3 region: CASRYTRGFTDTQYF. The CDR3 DNA is TGTGCCAGCAGATACACTAGGGGCTTCACAGATACGCAGTATTTT.

The chain employs TRBV5-1 and TRBJ1-1, with D possibly matching TRBD1 (6 bases). Per germline, CDR1 SGHRS and CDR2 YFSETQ. This CDR3 has 15 residues. Trimming cost V 3 bases and J 5 bases, with 17 bases left between them. The chain's CDR3 is CASSSTGILGTEAFF. CDR3 in DNA: TGCGCCAGCAGCTCAACAGGGATATTAGGGACTGAAGCTTTCTTT.

This clonotype appeared a few times. V usage is TRBV3-1 and J usage is TRBJ2-1; 14 nucleotides align to TRBD2. Germline lookup yields CDR1 LGHDT and CDR2 YNNKEL (reference sequence). The CDR3 extends over 14 amino acids. V lost 4 bases and J lost 7; bases outside the gene matches: 0. CDR3 sequence: CASSRTSGRNEQFF. CDR3 DNA: TGTGCCAGCAGCCGGACTAGCGGGAGGAATGAGCAGTTCTTC.

In its sample, this clonotype was seen a few times. The genes are TRBV29-1 and TRBJ1-1; no definite D call. CDR1 and CDR2 from the germline V gene are SQVTM and ANQGSEA. The CDR3 length is 13 residues. Trimming left V 4 bases short and J 1 base short, with 10 bases between. CDR3 residues: CSVGGTQNTEAFF. The CDR3 nucleotides are TGCAGCGTTGGCGGTACACAGAACACTGAAGCTTTCTTT.

This clonotype turned up a few times. The gene calls are TRBV12-3 or TRBV12-4 and TRBJ1-2; TRBD1 is a possible D gene (6 bases). Trimming took 6 bases from V and 1 from J, leaving 12 bases between them. CDR3 length: 14 amino acids. CDR3 nucleotide sequence: TGTGCCAGCAGCCAGGGGATAAATAACTATGGCTACACCTTC. Residues: CASSQGINNYGYTF.

This clonotype was counted a few times. CDR3 residues: CATSRAGGTTEAFF. In DNA, the CDR3 is TGTGCCACCAGCAGAGCTGGGGGCACCACTGAAGCTTTCTTT. The chain combines TRBV15 with TRBJ1-1, with a possible D match to TRBD1 (6 bases). The CDR3 runs to 14 residues. The germline gives CDR1 LNHNV, CDR2 YYDKDF (reference sequence). The V end was cut by 1 base, the J end by 4 bases, with 10 bases between.

The rearrangement joins TRBV9 to TRBJ2-1; the match to TRBD1 covers 8 bases. The CDR3 loop spans 16 amino acids. J gave up 4 bases and V 0 bases, and 6 bases lay outside the gene matches. Germline CDR1 reads SGDLS; CDR2 reads YYNGEE. The CDR3 DNA sequence: TGTGCCAGCAGCGTAGCGGGCAGGGGGCAGTACAATGAGCAGTTCTTC. Encoded protein: CASSVAGRGQYNEQFF. Together with reference TRBV9 and TRBJ2-1, the CDR3 gives the full variable domain: DSGVTQTPKHLITATGQRVTLRCSPRSGDLSVYWYQQSLDQGLQFLIQYYNGEERAKGNILERFSAQQFPDLHSELNLSSLELGDSALYFCASSVAGRGQYNEQFFGPGTRLTVL.